The present T cell receptor beta chain was sequenced within a study of T cell responses to AZD1222 COVID-19 vaccine (dated by TCRdb to about 2021). Context from the whole study: TCR sequencing was performed for fewer than 250 trial participants, of whom roughly 200 were given two doses of AZD1222 and some 26 were given two doses of MenACWY control vaccine. Trial participants were enrolled into age subgroups of 18-55, 56-69 and 70-plus years, which contained 148, 28 and 57 TCR-sequenced participants, respectively.

Inclusive of the bounding cysteine and phenylalanine, the CDR3 is 16 residues long. Solely the CDR3 DNA is kept, with 48 bases framed from the first base. Via the germline V gene, CDR1 is SGHTS and CDR2 YDEGEE. V was cut back by 0 bases and J by 8 bases, leaving a gap of 17 bases between them. The CDR3 regions of human TCRbeta chains were subjected to immunosequencing. In the authors' own workflow: TCRs in the repertoires were matched against a reference library of SARS-CoV-2-specific TCRs that had been generated with the MIRA antigen-specificity platform. Breadth was defined as the fraction of unique TCRs that were SARS-CoV-2-associated, and depth was defined as the fraction of total T cells that were SARS-CoV-2-associated. Using the MIRA data, each spike-specific TCR was mapped to the spike region that the TCR reacts to and placed in a CD4 or CD8 class. Log10-transformed breadth and depth values were compared by one-way ANOVA with Sidak's multiple comparisons tests. TCRdb limited this immuneACCESS table to in-frame rearrangements with V and J called. A share of clones is missing; checked studies link under half to unresolved V genes, and the rest is unexplained. V and J calls and clone size are those listed in that table; D and trimming were worked out from the DNA. This sample comprises around 150,000 clones, over 90% of them detected only once. The ten largest clones add up to roughly 3.5% of the sample.

A remark on this clone: Its antigen specificity is not known. No much larger clone is present one base from it, and per-base qualities are unavailable.

What the authors observed across the whole study: Reportedly, close to half of the unique spike-specific TCRs recognized epitopes lying outside the regions that are mutated in the B.1.351 and B.1.1.7 variants. CD4 TCRs associated with the vaccine covered the entire spike protein, and the dominant responses were in regions 160-218 and 743-854. Because no day 14 peak-response samples were available, the repertoires could be characterized only after the peak T cell response. Spike-specific TCR breadth and depth rose significantly after two AZD1222 doses compared with day 0 and with MenACWY recipients. Most participants were white British and females outnumbered males, and the authors suggested that clonal diversity may have been underestimated. Conclusions about previously exposed vaccinees were limited because only six AZD1222 recipients were SARS-CoV-2 seropositive at baseline. In the small 56-69-year group, the increase in depth fell short of significance, most likely because of low power.

This specimen's time point label, per the study, means: about 28 days (+/-7) after the second vaccine dose. AZD1222 recipients whose second dose came at about 4 weeks and those whose second dose came at about 12 weeks were combined into one group, since spike-specific TCR depth and breadth did not differ between the two schedules. Vaccinee samples were obtained from the UK trials COV001 and COV002, which included a single-blind randomized controlled phase 2/3 trial of AZD1222 (ChAdOx1 nCoV-19) in healthy adults. For TCRbeta chain sequencing, PBMC samples were collected from trial participants at day 0 and at day 28 after the second dose.

The chain was built from TRBV5-8 and TRBJ1-4; the D gene is possibly TRBD1, with 5 bases matching. This receptor was obtained from an adult who received the AZD1222 COVID-19 vaccine. The sequenced sample was peripheral blood, obtained 28 days after the second AZD1222 dose. The sequenced DNA is TGTGCCAGCAGCTTGGGGGACTTACCCCGAACGGAAAAACTGTTTTTT. It specifies CASSLGDLPRTEKLFF.